The entry that follows covers one TCR beta chain sequence. These data belong to a study of blood T cells in healthy people across ages. V was clipped by 4 bases and J by 2 bases, with 18 bases between them. The CDR3 has 15 residues. Germline V gene data show CDR1 as DFQATT and CDR2 as SNEGSKA (reference sequence). Primers used in a second PCR of roughly 7 to 11 cycles were a sample-barcoded 5' primer and a J-beta primer mix. Each CDR3 protein gets one entry after TCRdb re-called the 5' RACE reads with MiXCR. The data hold about 1.8 million distinct CDR3 sequences, with just under 50% observed a single time.

The clonotype was recovered from a woman between 40 and 55 years old in good health. The sequenced sample was blood. The chain has TRBV20-1 and TRBJ2-7, with D tentatively TRBD1 or TRBD2 (5 bases each). The CDR3 nucleotides are TGCAGTGCTACTGTGCGAGGGGATTCCCCCTACGAGCAGTACTTC. Protein sequence: CSATVRGDSPYEQYF.